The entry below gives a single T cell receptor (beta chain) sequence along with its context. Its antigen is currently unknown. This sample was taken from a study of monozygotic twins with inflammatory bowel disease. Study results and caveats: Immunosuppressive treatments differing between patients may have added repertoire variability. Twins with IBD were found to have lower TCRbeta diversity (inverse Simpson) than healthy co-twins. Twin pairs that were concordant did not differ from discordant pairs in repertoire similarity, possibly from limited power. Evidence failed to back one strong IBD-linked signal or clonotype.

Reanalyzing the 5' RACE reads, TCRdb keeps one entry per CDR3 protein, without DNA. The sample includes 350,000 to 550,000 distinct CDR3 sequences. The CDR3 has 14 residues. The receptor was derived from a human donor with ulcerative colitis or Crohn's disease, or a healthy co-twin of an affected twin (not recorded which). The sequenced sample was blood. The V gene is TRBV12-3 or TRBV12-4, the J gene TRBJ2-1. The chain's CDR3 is CASRVAGTDNEQFF.